The 30 T cell receptor beta chains below were found in one sample sequenced in a study of T cell repertoires in cytomegalovirus infection. TCRdb redid the calling of the reads with MiXCR, one entry per CDR3 protein. The repertoire holds 750,000 to 900,000 distinct CDR3 sequences, with under 35% as singletons. These receptors' antigens are unknown. The material sequenced was cultured CD8+ T cells from PBMCs, taken from culture after CMV antigen stimulation. The receptors shown here come from a human donor in good health (CMV status not recorded). Some clones in this sample may be carry-over from other donors' samples.

This clonotype occurred many times. The chain joins TRBV7-8 to TRBJ1-2; no reliable D call. This CDR3 contains 18 residues. Germline V gives CDR1 SGHVS, CDR2 FQNEAQ. V was pared by 3 bases and J by 5 bases, with 25 bases between. Here the CDR3 reads CASSLDRTLTDSRYGYTF. The CDR3 nucleotides read TGTGCCAGCAGCTTGGACCGGACTTTAACCGACTCACGATATGGCTACACCTTC.

This clonotype was seen just once. The chain has TRBV15 and TRBJ2-7, with D perhaps matching TRBD1 (5 bases). Germline V gives CDR1 LNHNV, CDR2 YYDKDF (reference sequence). V lost 2 bases and J lost 6, with 11 bases in between. CDR3 size: 13 residues. CDR3 in DNA: TGTGCCACCAGCAGAAGTGGACAATCCGAGCAGTACGTC. Translating it yields CATSRSGQSEQYV.

The chain combines TRBV6-5 with TRBJ1-4; maybe TRBD1 (5 bases). Trimming removed 6 bases from V and 8 bases from J, with 22 bases in between. CDR1 and CDR2 (germline): MNHEY, SVGAGI. CDR3 length: 16 residues. The CDR3 is CASSSPRAGRQEKLFF. CDR3 DNA sequence: TGTGCCAGCAGCTCCCCGAGGGCAGGGAGACAGGAAAAACTGTTTTTT.

This clonotype was seen more than once but under ten times. V gene TRBV11-1 combines with J gene TRBJ2-5; D might be TRBD2 (6 bases). The germline V and J ends were trimmed by 5 bases and 1 base, with 17 bases remaining between them. CDR1 and CDR2 (germline): SGHAT, FQDESV (reference sequence). The CDR3 runs to 16 residues. The CDR3 is CASSEHSGLLQETQYF. CDR3 in DNA: TGTGCCAGCAGCGAGCACTCGGGACTCCTCCAAGAGACCCAGTACTTC.

Ten or more counts support this clonotype. The chain joins TRBV7-2 to TRBJ1-2; D is undetermined. The CDR3 covers 14 residues. Trimming stripped 2 bases from V and 4 bases from J, with 11 bases between. Germline V gene data show CDR1 as SGHTA and CDR2 as FQGNSA. The CDR3 loop reads CASSLPGRSYGYTF. Written as DNA, the CDR3 is TGTGCCAGCAGCTTACCGGGCAGGAGCTATGGCTACACCTTC.

The chain uses TRBV12-3 or TRBV12-4 and TRBJ2-7; D is unclear. Trimming pared 6 bases from V and 2 bases from J, leaving 14 bases between. CDR3 length equals 14 residues. The CDR3 bases are TGTGCCAGCAGACCCGGGCCCTCCGCCTACGAGCAGTACTTC. Translation gives CASRPGPSAYEQYF.

The chain joins TRBV29-1 to TRBJ1-1; D is unresolved. The ends were cut back, 1 base at V and 6 bases at J, with 12 bases in the middle. Germline lookup yields CDR1 SQVTM and CDR2 ANQGSEA. The CDR3 has 13 residues. The CDR3 DNA reads TGCAGCGTTGAAGGGGGAGGGTCCTCTGAAGCTTTCTTT. Translating gives CSVEGGGSSEAFF.

Comment on this clonotype: Relative to the germline gene, one junction end is altered; a read error may explain this. The chain couples TRBV6-5 to TRBJ2-2; D gene ambiguous. This CDR3 is 16 amino acids long. Germline V CDR1 and CDR2: MNHEY, SVGAGI. The CDR3 DNA reads as TGTGCCAGCAGTTACTCGAAACGGGTAACCACCAGGGAGCTGTTTTTT. Amino acid sequence: CASSYSKRVTTRELFF.

This sequence joins TRBV27 and TRBJ2-3, with 8 nucleotides matching TRBD2. V trimming: 5 bases; J trimming: 0 bases; junction bases outside the gene matches: 16. CDR3 length equals 19 residues. The V gene's germline CDR1 is MNHEY and CDR2 SMNVEV (reference sequence). CDR3 DNA sequence: TGTGCCAGCAGTGGGGTATCGGCTAGCGGGCAGGCTAGCACAGATACGCAGTATTTT. The encoded protein is CASSGVSASGQASTDTQYF.

This clonotype has a handful of counts. V gene TRBV7-9 combines with J gene TRBJ1-1; D not certain. The V gene's germline CDR1 is SEHNR and CDR2 FQNEAQ (reference sequence). Deletions cut 1 base from V and 7 bases from J, with 7 bases between. The CDR3 loop spans 12 amino acids. The CDR3 DNA reads as TGTGCCAGCAGCTTAGGATGGTTTGAAGCTTTCTTT. Translated, it gives CASSLGWFEAFF. The complete variable domain, with remaining parts taken from reference TRBV7-9 and TRBJ1-1, reads DTGVSQNPRHKITKRGQNVTFRCDPISEHNRLYWYRQTLGQGPEFLTYFQNEAQLEKSRLLSDRFSAERPKGSFSTLEIQRTEQGDSAMYLCASSLGWFEAFFGQGTRLTVV.

The chain combines TRBV5-1 with TRBJ2-3, with TRBD1 matching 7 bases. V lost 4 bases, J lost 9 bases, and 17 bases stayed unmatched. The CDR3 has 16 amino acids. Germline-derived CDR1 and CDR2 are SGHRS and YFSETQ. DNA for the CDR3: TGCGCCAGCAGCCCGGAGACAGGGCCAGCGGTTGAGACGCAGTATTTT. Protein sequence: CASSPETGPAVETQYF. Full variable domain (missing parts from reference TRBV5-1 and TRBJ2-3): KAGVTQTPRYLIKTRGQQVTLSCSPISGHRSVSWYQQTPGQGLQFLFEYFSETQRNKGNFPGRFSGRQFSNSRSEMNVSTLELGDSALYLCASSPETGPAVETQYFGPGTRLTVL.

The chain joins TRBV6-4 to TRBJ1-2, with a weak D call TRBD1 (5 bases). V lost 6 bases and J lost 7, with 15 bases in between. This CDR3 has 13 residues. Germline CDR1 and CDR2: MRHNA and SNTAGT. The CDR3, as DNA: TGTGCCAGCAGCCGACGGGGGGTCTTTGGCTACACCTTC. Its protein product is CASSRRGVFGYTF.

The CDR3 nucleotides are TGTGCCAGCAGTTACGTCTTACAGGCCTTCTCCTATAATTCACCCCTCCACTTT. Translating gives CASSYVLQAFSYNSPLHF. V usage is TRBV6-5 and J usage is TRBJ1-6; weak D call: TRBD1 (5 bases). Germline lookup yields CDR1 MNHEY and CDR2 SVGAGI. CDR3 length equals 18 residues. V shed 2 bases and J shed 0 bases, with 14 bases lying between them.

The rearrangement joins TRBV7-3 to TRBJ2-1; 16 bases are shared with TRBD2. This CDR3 contains 17 residues. Germline loops: CDR1 SGHTA, CDR2 FQGTGA. J gave up 5 bases and V 2 bases, and 3 bases lay outside the gene matches. Here the CDR3 reads CASSLWGLAGGNNEQFF. The DNA of the CDR3 is TGTGCCAGCAGCTTATGGGGACTAGCGGGGGGGAACAATGAGCAGTTCTTC.

This clonotype was counted a few times. The chain combines TRBV15 with TRBJ2-1; possibly TRBD1 or TRBD2 for D (5 bases each). V was shortened by 0 bases and J by 9 bases, with 12 bases between the two germline ends. Looked up from germline, CDR1 is LNHNV and CDR2 is YYDKDF (reference sequence). This CDR3 spans 14 amino acids. CDR3 protein: CATSREGVASEQFF. The CDR3, as DNA: TGTGCCACCAGCAGAGAGGGGGTGGCAAGTGAGCAGTTCTTC.

This chain uses TRBV6-6 with TRBJ1-5, with D unclear. Per germline, CDR1 MNHNY and CDR2 SVGAGI (reference sequence). This CDR3 comprises 14 residues. V was clipped by 2 bases and J by 2 bases, with 7 bases between them. CDR3 in DNA: TGTGCCAGCAGTTACCTGTCGGGCAATCAGCCCCAGCATTTT. Translated: CASSYLSGNQPQHF.

V gene TRBV20-1 combines with J gene TRBJ1-2; a possible D gene is TRBD1 (5 bases). This CDR3 has 11 amino acids. V lost 0 bases to trimming and J lost 6 bases, with 5 bases between them. The V gene's germline CDR1 is DFQATT and CDR2 SNEGSKA (reference sequence). The CDR3 spells CSARDRDGYTF. As DNA, the CDR3 is TGCAGTGCTAGAGACAGGGATGGCTACACCTTC.

This clonotype was counted ten times or more. The chain employs TRBV7-8 and TRBJ2-1, with TRBD2 matching 9 bases. The V gene end was trimmed by 1 base and the J gene end by 3 bases; junction bases not matched to a gene: 4. The CDR3 is 16 amino acids. Germline V gives CDR1 SGHVS, CDR2 FQNEAQ. The CDR3 sequence: CASSLGRGGGYNEQFF. The DNA of the CDR3 is TGTGCCAGCAGCTTAGGGCGGGGGGGTGGCTACAATGAGCAGTTCTTC.

This clonotype was counted between two and nine times. The chain employs TRBV7-9 and TRBJ2-3; TRBD2 matches 16 bases. The CDR3 is made up of 16 amino acids. CDR1 and CDR2 (germline): SEHNR, FQNEAQ (reference sequence). V shed 8 bases, J shed 2 bases, and the junction held 4 bases outside the gene matches. The CDR3 nucleotides read TGTGCCAGCGGCGGGACTAGCGGGGGGGACACAGATACGCAGTATTTT. Translating it yields CASGGTSGGDTDTQYF.

This clonotype was recorded only once. The gene calls are TRBV7-9 and TRBJ1-2, with a weak D call TRBD1 (6 bases). The V gene's germline CDR1 is SEHNR and CDR2 FQNEAQ (reference sequence). V lost 4 bases to trimming and J lost 8 bases, with 26 bases between them. CDR3 length: 17 residues. The CDR3 sequence is CASSSRRQVVGGFGYTF. In DNA form, the CDR3 reads TGTGCCAGCAGCTCCAGAAGACAGGTCGTAGGTGGTTTCGGCTACACCTTC.

This clonotype was detected only once. This chain connects TRBV19 to TRBJ1-5; D unresolved. V lost 1 base to trimming and J lost 3 bases, with 7 bases between them. From germline, CDR1 is LNHDA and CDR2 SQIVND (reference sequence). This CDR3 has 14 residues. The CDR3 region has the DNA TGTGCCAGTAGTATAGTTCAGGTCAATCAGCCCCAGCATTTT. Protein: CASSIVQVNQPQHF.

In this sample, this clonotype turned up a few times. The chain is built from TRBV10-3 and TRBJ2-1; 8 nucleotides line up with TRBD1. J lost 6 bases, V lost 3 bases, and 4 bases had no gene match. The CDR3 consists of 14 residues. Germline V gene data show CDR1 as ENHRY and CDR2 as SYGVKD. The CDR3 nucleotides are TGTGCCATCAGTGACCGGACAGGGATCAATGAGCAGTTCTTC. It specifies CAISDRTGINEQFF.

This clonotype was recorded a few times. The V call is TRBV27, the J call TRBJ2-1; 8 bases are shared with TRBD1. CDR1 and CDR2 (germline): MNHEY, SMNVEV (reference sequence). This CDR3 comprises 14 residues. Trimming removed 6 bases from V and 5 bases from J; junction bases left unmatched: 6. The CDR3, as DNA: TGTGCCAGCAGGCCGGGACAGGTAAACAATGAGCAGTTCTTC. Its protein product is CASRPGQVNNEQFF.

The chain links TRBV12-3 or TRBV12-4 to TRBJ2-5; 7 bases are shared with TRBD1. V shed 5 bases, J shed 5 bases, and the junction held 8 bases outside the gene matches. This CDR3 has 14 residues. The CDR3 DNA follows: TGTGCCAGCAGTCCTCAGACAGGGAAGGAGACCCAGTACTTC. This gives the protein CASSPQTGKETQYF.

The V call is TRBV7-2, the J call TRBJ2-7; D uncertain. The V and J ends lost 2 bases and 3 bases respectively, with 8 bases between them. The CDR3 totals 13 residues. Germline V gene lookup returns CDR1 SGHTA and CDR2 FQGNSA. DNA for the CDR3: TGTGCCAGCAGCTTAAACCCCCTCTACGAGCAGTACGTC. The encoded protein is CASSLNPLYEQYV.

This clonotype occurred a few times. The chain recombines TRBV5-6 with TRBJ1-5; 7 bases fit TRBD1. The germline V gene encodes CDR1 SGHDT and CDR2 YYEEEE. V lost 3 bases and J lost 9; bases outside the gene matches: 12. The CDR3 is 15 amino acids. The CDR3 protein is CASSYRDSQRAPQHF. The CDR3 DNA follows: TGTGCCAGCAGCTACCGGGACAGTCAAAGGGCGCCCCAGCATTTT.

A few counts support this clonotype. The chain is built from TRBV6-5 and TRBJ2-5; 8 bases map to TRBD1. V trimming: 2 bases; J trimming: 1 base; junction bases outside the gene matches: 9. The V gene's germline CDR1 is MNHEY and CDR2 SVGAGI. This CDR3 contains 17 residues. The CDR3 DNA reads TGTGCCAGCAGTTACAGCCCGGGACAGGCCTTCCAAGAGACCCAGTACTTC. Its protein product is CASSYSPGQAFQETQYF.

The sample holds a few counts of this clonotype. The chain combines TRBV7-3 with TRBJ1-1; D is undetermined. This CDR3 comprises 16 residues. V gave up 5 bases and J gave up 2 bases, with 18 bases separating them. Germline-derived CDR1 and CDR2 are SGHTA and FQGTGA. CDR3 in amino acids: CASSETSLLLNTEAFF. The DNA for the CDR3 is TGTGCCAGCAGCGAGACTTCCTTGCTTCTCAACACTGAAGCTTTCTTT.

This clonotype was observed a handful of times. This rearrangement joins TRBV29-1 to TRBJ2-6; D possibly matches TRBD1 or TRBD2 (6 bases each). Between the trimmed V and J ends, which lost 6 bases and 4 bases, there was a span of 10 bases. The germline V gene encodes CDR1 SQVTM and CDR2 ANQGSEA. The CDR3 totals 13 residues. The CDR3 sequence is CSVEGDGANVLTF. For the CDR3, the DNA is TGCAGCGTGGAGGGGGACGGGGCCAACGTCCTGACTTTC.

This clonotype turned up a few times. The chain carries TRBV7-6 and TRBJ1-1, with D unresolved. V was clipped by 0 bases and J by 12 bases, with 11 bases between them. The CDR3 has 12 amino acids. Germline V gives CDR1 SGHVS, CDR2 FNYEAQ. CDR3 sequence reads: CASSLAHGSTFF. The CDR3 DNA is TGTGCCAGCAGCTTAGCCCACGGGTCAACTTTCTTT.